This TCR beta chain was observed in a study of T cells expressing NK-cell markers. Study-wide background: Each TCR beta repertoire originated in sorted T cells that were CD3+CD56+NKG2C+, CD3+CD56+NKG2C- or CD3+CD56-NKG2C+.

Study-level findings and limits: Dominant NKG2C+ clonotypes accounted for about 1.0-7.0% of CD8+ T cells in over 5 donors.

UMI-tagged 5'RACE template switching yielded the TCR beta cDNA. TCRdb re-called the 5' RACE reads; one entry per CDR3 protein, DNA not given. The sample totals about 460,000 distinct CDR3 sequences. A remark on this clonotype: The antigen is undetermined.

Per germline, CDR1 LGHDT and CDR2 YNNKEL (reference sequence). The CDR3 contains 13 residues. The chain couples TRBV3-1 to TRBJ2-1; the D call of TRBD2 rests on TCRdb alone, since no DNA is present to check it. Sequenced material: blood T cells: a sorted CD56 or NKG2C T cell subset, CD4+ or CD8+ T cells, or bulk PBMC T cells (not recorded which). This clonotype originated in a woman between 45 and 60 years old in good health. CDR3 in amino acids: CASSLKLGLAGVF.